Listed below are T cell receptor beta chains from one sample, sequenced in a study of T cell responses to AZD1222 COVID-19 vaccine. Clones were read by immunoSEQ multiplex PCR, and TCRdb kept only the in-frame ones, dropping some. The repertoire includes roughly 160,000 clones, 75% to 90% of them detected once, and approximately 7.2% sits in the top ten. The sample was peripheral blood, taken on day 0 of AZD1222 vaccination. Source of these receptors: an adult in good health. CDR3s include the opening cysteine and the closing phenylalanine or tryptophan. The order of the fields is V gene, D gene, J gene, clone size, CDR3 protein, CDR3 DNA. A D gene is named only where the DNA matches it firmly. Some rows have no size entry. The others give once, few or many, or a class for an expanded clone.

V gene: TRBV5-1; D gene: NA; J gene: TRBJ1-6; clone size: NA; CDR3 protein: CASTPGGRVSPLHF; CDR3 DNA: TGCGCCAGCACACCGGGGGGCAGAGTATCACCCCTCCACTTT
V gene: TRBV2; D gene: TRBD1; J gene: TRBJ2-7; clone size: NA; CDR3 protein: CASASGTGPYEQYF; CDR3 DNA: TGTGCCAGCGCCTCAGGGACAGGGCCCTACGAGCAGTACTTC
V gene: TRBV12-3/TRBV12-4; D gene: NA; J gene: TRBJ1-2; clone size: NA; CDR3 protein: CASSLAQGYTF; CDR3 DNA: TGTGCCAGCAGTTTGGCGCAGGGCTACACCTTC
V gene: TRBV5-4; D gene: NA; J gene: TRBJ1-3; clone size: NA; CDR3 protein: CASSLDISRDTIYF; CDR3 DNA: TGTGCCAGCAGCCTGGACATCTCAAGGGACACCATATATTTT
V gene: TRBV5-4; D gene: NA; J gene: TRBJ2-5; clone size: NA; CDR3 protein: CASSSGTAWETQYF; CDR3 DNA: TGTGCCAGCAGCTCCGGGACCGCGTGGGAGACCCAGTACTTC
V gene: TRBV27; D gene: TRBD2; J gene: TRBJ2-7; clone size: NA; CDR3 protein: CASSIPAGGTLGEQYF; CDR3 DNA: TGTGCCAGCAGTATCCCAGCGGGGGGTACGTTAGGGGAGCAGTACTTC
V gene: TRBV19; D gene: NA; J gene: TRBJ2-2; clone size: NA; CDR3 protein: CAGRDTDTGELFF; CDR3 DNA: TGTGCCGGCCGGGACACCGACACCGGGGAGCTGTTTTTT
V gene: TRBV7-9; D gene: NA; J gene: TRBJ2-7; clone size: NA; CDR3 protein: CASSSDGGGEQYF; CDR3 DNA: TGTGCCAGCAGCTCGGACGGTGGCGGCGAGCAGTACTTC
V gene: TRBV7-2; D gene: NA; J gene: TRBJ1-6; clone size: few; CDR3 protein: CASSLVARESPLHF; CDR3 DNA: TGTGCCAGCAGCTTAGTGGCCCGGGAGTCACCCCTCCACTTT
V gene: TRBV6-5; D gene: NA; J gene: TRBJ1-5; clone size: NA; CDR3 protein: CASRLQGSSNQPQHF; CDR3 DNA: TGTGCCAGCAGATTACAGGGTTCGAGCAATCAGCCCCAGCATTTT
V gene: TRBV7-2; D gene: NA; J gene: TRBJ1-1; clone size: NA; CDR3 protein: CASRAQQGWATEAFF; CDR3 DNA: TGTGCCAGCAGGGCGCAACAGGGTTGGGCCACTGAAGCTTTCTTT
V gene: TRBV28; D gene: NA; J gene: TRBJ1-6; clone size: NA; CDR3 protein: CASSLYENNSPLHF; CDR3 DNA: TGTGCCAGCAGTTTGTACGAGAATAATTCACCCCTCCACTTT
V gene: TRBV7-9; D gene: TRBD1; J gene: TRBJ2-7; clone size: few; CDR3 protein: CASKPTGSNEQYF; CDR3 DNA: TGTGCCAGCAAGCCGACAGGGTCTAACGAGCAGTACTTC
V gene: TRBV19; D gene: TRBD1; J gene: TRBJ1-2; clone size: NA; CDR3 protein: CAKRTGQGYTF; CDR3 DNA: TGTGCCAAGAGGACAGGCCAGGGCTACACCTTC
V gene: TRBV6-5; D gene: NA; J gene: TRBJ2-3; clone size: NA; CDR3 protein: CASSHGPTDTQYF; CDR3 DNA: TGTGCCAGCAGTCACGGTCCCACAGATACGCAGTATTTT
V gene: TRBV7-9; D gene: NA; J gene: TRBJ1-4; clone size: NA; CDR3 protein: CASSPGDLREKLFF; CDR3 DNA: TGTGCCAGCAGCCCCGGGGATTTGAGGGAAAAACTGTTTTTT
V gene: TRBV7-9; D gene: NA; J gene: TRBJ2-7; clone size: once; CDR3 protein: CASSFPSDLYEQYF; CDR3 DNA: TGTGCCAGCAGCTTCCCCTCGGACCTCTACGAGCAGTACTTC
V gene: TRBV7-3; D gene: NA; J gene: TRBJ2-2; clone size: NA; CDR3 protein: CASSLGLFGGDTGELFF; CDR3 DNA: TGTGCCAGCAGCTTAGGGCTTTTCGGGGGAGACACCGGGGAGCTGTTTTTT
V gene: TRBV5-1; D gene: NA; J gene: TRBJ1-6; clone size: NA; CDR3 protein: CASSLSGNPSPLHF; CDR3 DNA: TGCGCCAGCTCCTTAAGCGGGAACCCTTCACCCCTCCACTTT
V gene: TRBV4-1; D gene: NA; J gene: TRBJ2-5; clone size: NA; CDR3 protein: CASSQVGGVRETQYF; CDR3 DNA: TGCGCCAGCAGCCAAGTGGGGGGCGTTCGAGAGACCCAGTACTTC
V gene: TRBV11-1; D gene: TRBD2; J gene: TRBJ2-1; clone size: NA; CDR3 protein: CASSPRTSGVYNEQFF; CDR3 DNA: TGTGCCAGCAGCCCTCGGACTAGCGGGGTATACAATGAGCAGTTCTTC
V gene: TRBV5-1; D gene: TRBD1; J gene: TRBJ1-4; clone size: NA; CDR3 protein: CASSLYGTGENEKLFF; CDR3 DNA: TGCGCCAGCAGCTTGTACGGGACAGGGGAGAATGAAAAACTGTTTTTT
V gene: TRBV9; D gene: TRBD2; J gene: TRBJ2-2; clone size: NA; CDR3 protein: CASRRLAGPNTGELFF; CDR3 DNA: TGTGCCAGCAGGAGACTAGCGGGACCGAACACCGGGGAGCTGTTTTTT
V gene: TRBV29-1; D gene: TRBD1; J gene: TRBJ2-7; clone size: NA; CDR3 protein: CSGGTGTTYEQYF; CDR3 DNA: TGCAGCGGTGGGACAGGGACAACCTACGAGCAGTACTTC
V gene: TRBV7-2; D gene: NA; J gene: TRBJ1-6; clone size: NA; CDR3 protein: CASSFPPGAAYNSPLHF; CDR3 DNA: TGTGCCAGCAGCTTTCCTCCTGGGGCCGCCTATAATTCACCCCTCCACTTT
V gene: TRBV19; D gene: NA; J gene: TRBJ2-1; clone size: NA; CDR3 protein: CASSRGLLMEQFF; CDR3 DNA: TGTGCCAGTAGTAGGGGACTGCTTATGGAGCAGTTCTTC
V gene: TRBV5-5; D gene: NA; J gene: TRBJ1-5; clone size: NA; CDR3 protein: CASSLDIDQPQHF; CDR3 DNA: TGTGCCAGCAGCTTGGACATCGATCAGCCCCAGCATTTT
V gene: TRBV6-5; D gene: TRBD1; J gene: TRBJ2-3; clone size: NA; CDR3 protein: CASSYVRGPGTDTQYF; CDR3 DNA: TGTGCCAGCAGTTATGTCAGGGGGCCCGGCACAGATACGCAGTATTTT